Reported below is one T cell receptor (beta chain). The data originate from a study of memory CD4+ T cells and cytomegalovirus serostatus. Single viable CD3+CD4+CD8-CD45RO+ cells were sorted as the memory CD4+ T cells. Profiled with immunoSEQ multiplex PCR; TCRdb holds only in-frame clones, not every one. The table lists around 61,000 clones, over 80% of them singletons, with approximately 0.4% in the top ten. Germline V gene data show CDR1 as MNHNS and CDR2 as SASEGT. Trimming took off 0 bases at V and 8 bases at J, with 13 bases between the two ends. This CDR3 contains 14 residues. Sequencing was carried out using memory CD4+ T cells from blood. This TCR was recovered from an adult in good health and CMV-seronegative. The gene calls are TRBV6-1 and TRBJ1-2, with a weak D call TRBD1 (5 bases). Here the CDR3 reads CASSEAGGARGYTF. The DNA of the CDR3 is TGTGCCAGCAGTGAAGCAGGAGGGGCCCGGGGCTACACCTTC.